This is a list of T cell receptor beta chains from one sample in a study of blood T cells in healthy people across ages. TCRdb redid the calling of the 5' RACE reads with MiXCR, one entry per CDR3 protein. Of around 800,000 distinct CDR3 sequences listed, approximately 53% are singletons. Material: blood. Source of these receptors: a man older than 75 in good health. Each CDR3 is given with its conserved first and last residue. A D gene is named only where the DNA matches it firmly.

TRBD2,TRBJ2-1,TRBV5-1,CASSAEWRERGDEQFF
TRBD2,TRBJ2-5,TRBV24-1,CATSDAGLAVSQETQYF
TRBD2,TRBJ2-1,TRBV9,CASSLTGTSSYNEQFF
TRBD1,TRBJ1-1,TRBV12-3/TRBV12-4,CASSFLLRQGNTEAFF
TRBD2,TRBJ2-1,TRBV29-1,CSVASGGLSYNEQFF
NA,TRBJ2-5,TRBV7-9,CASSPAGAEGETQYF
NA,TRBJ1-1,TRBV6-4,CASSPTDGQGGEAFF
TRBD2,TRBJ2-1,TRBV28,CASSGGASGLYNEQFF
NA,TRBJ1-1,TRBV5-1,CASSLDSWNTEAFF
NA,TRBJ2-7,TRBV29-1,CSVEGVGAGGNEQYF
NA,TRBJ1-1,TRBV12-3/TRBV12-4,CASSFGGRAAFF
NA,TRBJ2-7,TRBV12-3/TRBV12-4,CASSSSGVEQYF
NA,TRBJ2-1,TRBV7-2,CASSPPSREQFF
NA,TRBJ1-5,TRBV11-2,CASSPRGFGQPQHF
TRBD2,TRBJ2-7,TRBV12-3/TRBV12-4,CASRNLLAGGPHLYEQYF
TRBD1,TRBJ1-4,TRBV4-3,CASSRTGSEKLFF